The sequence of this TCR beta chain was determined in a study of T cells in Graves' hyperthyroidism and ophthalmopathy. Study-wide points: Most thyroid-expanded clonotypes above 0.001 were also found in blood.

In regard to this clonotype: Its specificity is unknown.

Clinical symptoms, serum thyroxine, TRAb, thyroid ultrasound and orbital computed tomography established diagnosis. The trim removed 0 bases at V and 10 bases at J, leaving 16 bases unmatched. This CDR3 comprises 17 residues. Germline CDR1 and CDR2: SGDLS and YYNGEE. Amplified TCR beta CDR3 regions derived from RNA transcripts. With the HTBI primer set, the TCR CDR3 went through a first round of RT-PCR. MiXCR was run by TCRdb on the multiplex PCR reads, yielding one entry per CDR3 protein. Among 550,000 to 600,000 distinct CDR3 sequences, about 43% were seen once, and the ten largest hold 15% to 20%. The receptor was derived from an adult woman with Graves' disease, either hyperthyroidism or ophthalmopathy (not recorded which). Sequencing was done on a sample of peripheral blood or thyroid tissue (not recorded which). This sequence joins TRBV9 and TRBJ2-5; 9 bases agree with TRBD2. CDR3 sequence: CASSVDQAGGPTGGQYF. The CDR3 nucleotides read TGTGCCAGCAGCGTAGATCAAGCGGGGGGCCCCACAGGAGGCCAGTACTTC.